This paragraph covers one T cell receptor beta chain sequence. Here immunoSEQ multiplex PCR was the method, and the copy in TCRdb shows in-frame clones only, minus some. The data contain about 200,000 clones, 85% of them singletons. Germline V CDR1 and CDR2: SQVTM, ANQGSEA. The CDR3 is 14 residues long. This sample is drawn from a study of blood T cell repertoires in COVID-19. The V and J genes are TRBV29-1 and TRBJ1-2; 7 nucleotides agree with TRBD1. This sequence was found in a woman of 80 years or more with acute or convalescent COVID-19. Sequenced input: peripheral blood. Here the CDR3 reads CSVGGTGATYGYTF. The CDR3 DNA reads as TGCAGTGTGGGGGGTACAGGGGCCACCTATGGCTACACCTTC.